A selection of T cell receptor beta chains follows, all from one sample in a study of response to subunit inactivated influenza vaccine. TCRdb used MiXCR to reprocess the RT-PCR reads, holding one entry per CDR3 protein. The sample shows about 180,000 distinct CDR3 sequences, about a tenth of them seen only once. Sequenced here: non-naive T cells sorted from PBMCs, sampled on the day of vaccination. The origin of the receptors is a man aged 50 to 59 who received an inactivated influenza vaccine. CDR3s include the opening cysteine and the closing phenylalanine or tryptophan. Fields, in order: D gene, V gene, J gene, CDR3 protein. The D gene is left open where the match is weak.

TRBD2	TRBV7-3	TRBJ2-1	CASSPVAGTYNEQFF
-	TRBV2	TRBJ2-5	CASSQLGRDQETQYF
TRBD2	TRBV6-1	TRBJ2-3	CASSGFIAGSTDTQYF
-	TRBV27	TRBJ1-6	CASKMGGHANSPLHF
TRBD2	TRBV2	TRBJ2-1	CADRDYNNEQFF
-	TRBV3-1	TRBJ1-6	CASSQGIMGNSPLHF
TRBD2	TRBV7-6	TRBJ2-1	CASRGPGLWNEQFF
TRBD1	TRBV5-4	TRBJ2-2	CASSSKTGENTGELFF
-	TRBV29-1	TRBJ1-2	CSVAGGGYGYTF
-	TRBV28	TRBJ1-2	CASSTLNYGYTF
-	TRBV12-3/TRBV12-4	TRBJ1-3	CASSLGVSDGNTIYF
TRBD1	TRBV5-1	TRBJ2-7	CASSLAPGTDSYEQYF
-	TRBV6-1	TRBJ2-2	CASKDPGNTGELFF
-	TRBV7-8	TRBJ2-7	CASSLRGAGTRIPYEQYF
-	TRBV30	TRBJ2-6	CAWSVLKELSGANVLTF
TRBD2	TRBV5-4	TRBJ2-3	CASSSGTSGRTSTDTQYF
TRBD2	TRBV20-1	-	CSAREGRDRSYEQFF
-	TRBV4-2	TRBJ2-5	CASSQDRDGPETQYF
TRBD1	TRBV20-1	TRBJ2-5	CSASRYRDRGRETQYF
TRBD2	TRBV5-1	TRBJ2-1	CASSVGTSGRREQFF
-	TRBV20-1	TRBJ2-6	CSARGDGQGAGANVLTF
-	TRBV28	TRBJ1-4	CASSLERGRDEKLFF
-	TRBV4-3	TRBJ1-1	CASSQGVGLNTEAFF
-	TRBV6-5	TRBJ2-1	CASSYSGGRLASNEQFF
TRBD2	TRBV5-5	TRBJ2-1	CASSPGLAGFNEQFF
-	TRBV4-3	TRBJ2-1	CASSQVSGQGEQFF
-	TRBV29-1	TRBJ2-2	CSVDRGRGSGELFF
TRBD2	TRBV6-5	TRBJ2-2	CASSLAGGPDTGELFF
TRBD1	TRBV7-9	TRBJ1-2	CASGGLGTGVYGYTF
-	TRBV11-2	TRBJ2-5	CASSDPVGATETQYF
-	TRBV11-2	TRBJ2-3	CASSLFGTDTQYF
-	TRBV20-1	TRBJ2-1	CSANLPGRGHNEQFF
TRBD1	TRBV6-1	TRBJ1-5	CASRPTGVNQPQHF
-	TRBV6-1	TRBJ2-2	CASKGTRSNTGELFF
TRBD1	TRBV6-5	TRBJ1-2	CASSYLRTGGGYGYTF
TRBD2	TRBV4-1	TRBJ2-1	CASSQDRIAGDNEQFF
-	TRBV5-6	TRBJ2-1	CASRFAGVFYNEQFF
TRBD2	TRBV28	TRBJ2-1	CASSLKPWTSGSYNEQFF
-	TRBV5-1	TRBJ2-3	CASSLAASTDTQYF
TRBD2	TRBV28	TRBJ2-2	CASSQSGGESGELFF
-	TRBV29-1	TRBJ1-2	CSAIIGGHIYGYTF
-	TRBV12-3/TRBV12-4	TRBJ2-1	CASSLGGGGIRVSEQFF
-	TRBV11-3	TRBJ2-5	CASSLGQPETQYF
TRBD1	TRBV7-3	TRBJ2-5	CASSSGQEETQYF
TRBD1	TRBV24-1	TRBJ2-2	CATSVTGTGDTGELFF
TRBD2	TRBV27	TRBJ2-7	CASSLSISGTYEQYF
-	TRBV11-2	TRBJ2-2	CASSLVAGAVTGELFF
TRBD2	TRBV5-1	TRBJ2-3	CASSLGGRGYTDTQYF
TRBD1	TRBV6-2/TRBV6-3	TRBJ1-4	CASSPGQRTTNEKLFF
-	TRBV11-2	TRBJ2-2	CASSLDPTRELFF
-	TRBV20-1	TRBJ1-5	CSASMQGIGGNQPQHF
-	TRBV5-6	TRBJ1-3	CASSLALNGRNTIYF
TRBD1	TRBV6-2/TRBV6-3	TRBJ1-6	CASQTGTALHF
-	TRBV29-1	TRBJ2-7	CSVAPGGDEQYF
TRBD2	TRBV7-2	TRBJ2-7	CASTIGLAGTYEQYF
TRBD2	TRBV20-1	TRBJ2-1	CSAGGAGGPNEQFF
TRBD1	TRBV20-1	TRBJ1-4	CSAPGGPNEKLFF
TRBD2	TRBV7-9	TRBJ2-3	CASSPGTSGRFF